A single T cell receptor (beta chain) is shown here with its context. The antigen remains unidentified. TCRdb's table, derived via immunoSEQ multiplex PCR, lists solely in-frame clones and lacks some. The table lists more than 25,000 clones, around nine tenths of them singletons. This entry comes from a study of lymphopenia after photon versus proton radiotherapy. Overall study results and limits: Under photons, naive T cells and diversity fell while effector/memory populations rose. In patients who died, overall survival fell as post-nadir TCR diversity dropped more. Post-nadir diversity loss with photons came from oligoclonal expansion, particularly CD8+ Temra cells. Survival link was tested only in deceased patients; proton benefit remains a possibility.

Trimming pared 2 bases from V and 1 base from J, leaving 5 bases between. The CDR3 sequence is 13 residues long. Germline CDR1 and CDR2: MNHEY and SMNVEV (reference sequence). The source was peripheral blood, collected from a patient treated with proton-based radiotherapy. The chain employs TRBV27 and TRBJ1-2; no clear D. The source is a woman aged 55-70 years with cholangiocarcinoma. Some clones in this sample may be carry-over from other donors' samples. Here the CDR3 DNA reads TGTGCCAGCAGTTTAACTGGTAACTATGGCTACACCTTC. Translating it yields CASSLTGNYGYTF.